A selection of T cell receptor beta chains follows, all from one sample in a study of metastatic and nonmetastatic thyroid tumors. MiXCR re-clonotyped the PCR reads for TCRdb. The table lists approximately 21,000 clones, around 20% of them singletons. Sample: blood. These receptors were obtained from a male donor with papillary thyroid cancer or a benign thyroid nodule (not recorded which). Some clones in this sample may be carry-over from other donors' samples. Each CDR3 is given with its conserved first and last residue. Fields, in order: D gene, J gene, V gene, clone size, CDR3 protein, CDR3 DNA. The D gene is left open where the match is weak. Only part of the rows carry a size: once, few, many, or a class if the clone is expanded.

D gene: .
J gene: TRBJ2-3
V gene: TRBV9
clone size: once
CDR3 protein: CASSGAVPTDTQYF
CDR3 DNA: TGTGCCAGCAGCGGTGCAGTCCCCACAGATACGCAGTATTTT

D gene: .
J gene: TRBJ2-1
V gene: TRBV12-5
clone size: few
CDR3 protein: CASGINSYNEQFF
CDR3 DNA: TGTGCTAGTGGGATCAACTCCTACAATGAGCAGTTCTTC

D gene: TRBD1
J gene: TRBJ1-2
V gene: TRBV28
clone size: few
CDR3 protein: CVSGTGIYGYTF
CDR3 DNA: TGTGTCAGCGGGACAGGCATCTATGGCTACACCTTC

D gene: TRBD2
J gene: TRBJ2-6
V gene: TRBV4-2
clone size: .
CDR3 protein: CASSPTSSSGANVLTF
CDR3 DNA: TGTGCCAGCAGCCCGACTAGCAGCTCTGGGGCCAACGTCCTGACTTTC

D gene: .
J gene: TRBJ1-2
V gene: TRBV12-3/TRBV12-4
clone size: few
CDR3 protein: CASSWDPDGGYTF
CDR3 DNA: TGTGCCAGCAGTTGGGACCCAGATGGCGGCTACACCTTC

D gene: .
J gene: TRBJ2-3
V gene: TRBV20-1
clone size: many
CDR3 protein: CSASLLAPSTDTQYF
CDR3 DNA: TGCAGTGCTAGCCTGCTAGCCCCGAGCACAGATACGCAGTATTTT

D gene: .
J gene: TRBJ1-5
V gene: TRBV19
clone size: many
CDR3 protein: CASSGYRVRRNQPQHF
CDR3 DNA: TGTGCCAGTAGTGGTTACAGGGTGCGTCGCAATCAGCCCCAGCATTTT

D gene: .
J gene: TRBJ1-1
V gene: TRBV28
clone size: many
CDR3 protein: CASRPFGGRGLNTEAFF
CDR3 DNA: TGTGCCAGCAGGCCCTTCGGGGGGCGAGGCCTAAACACTGAAGCTTTCTTT

D gene: .
J gene: TRBJ1-1
V gene: TRBV28
clone size: many
CDR3 protein: CASSLSALEAFF
CDR3 DNA: TGTGCCAGCAGTTTATCGGCCCTTGAAGCTTTCTTT

D gene: .
J gene: TRBJ1-2
V gene: TRBV20-1
clone size: once
CDR3 protein: CSARDTRAISFPNYGYTF
CDR3 DNA: TGCAGTGCTAGAGATACCCGTGCGATTAGTTTCCCCAACTATGGCTACACCTTC

D gene: .
J gene: TRBJ1-5
V gene: TRBV7-9
clone size: many
CDR3 protein: CASTSLGDQPQHF
CDR3 DNA: TGTGCCAGCACGAGCCTTGGGGATCAGCCCCAGCATTTT

D gene: .
J gene: TRBJ1-2
V gene: TRBV19
clone size: .
CDR3 protein: CASSVRWRLGYTF
CDR3 DNA: TGTGCCAGTAGTGTCCGTTGGAGACTGGGCTACACCTTC

D gene: TRBD1
J gene: TRBJ1-2
V gene: TRBV20-1
clone size: .
CDR3 protein: CSARAPTGGAKNGYTF
CDR3 DNA: TGCAGTGCTAGAGCTCCGACAGGGGGCGCGAAGAATGGCTACACCTTC

D gene: .
J gene: TRBJ2-7
V gene: TRBV6-2/TRBV6-3
clone size: few
CDR3 protein: CASSYLTYEQYF
CDR3 DNA: TGTGCCAGCAGTTACTTAACCTACGAGCAGTACTTC

D gene: .
J gene: TRBJ1-6
V gene: TRBV6-1
clone size: .
CDR3 protein: CASRPDRNPNSPLHF
CDR3 DNA: TGTGCCAGCAGGCCCGACAGGAACCCTAATTCACCCCTCCACTTT

D gene: TRBD2
J gene: TRBJ2-2
V gene: TRBV4-2
clone size: .
CDR3 protein: CASSQWDLAVGRTGELFF
CDR3 DNA: TGTGCCAGCAGCCAATGGGATCTAGCGGTGGGGCGGACCGGGGAGCTGTTTTTT

D gene: .
J gene: TRBJ1-6
V gene: TRBV5-1
clone size: many
CDR3 protein: CASSRTEGQSSPLHF
CDR3 DNA: TGCGCCAGCAGCCGCACTGAAGGACAGAGTTCACCCCTCCACTTT

D gene: TRBD1
J gene: TRBJ1-1
V gene: TRBV6-1
clone size: medium-sized
CDR3 protein: CASSQGTGEAFF
CDR3 DNA: TGTGCCAGCAGTCAGGGGACAGGGGAAGCTTTCTTT

D gene: TRBD1
J gene: TRBJ1-6
V gene: TRBV2
clone size: .
CDR3 protein: CASSGDRNYNSPLHF
CDR3 DNA: TGTGCCAGCAGTGGGGACAGGAACTATAATTCACCCCTCCACTTT

D gene: .
J gene: TRBJ1-5
V gene: TRBV6-2/TRBV6-3
clone size: medium-sized
CDR3 protein: CASSYDRWNNQPQHF
CDR3 DNA: TGTGCCAGCAGTTACGACCGCTGGAACAATCAGCCCCAGCATTTT

D gene: .
J gene: TRBJ1-1
V gene: TRBV6-1
clone size: many
CDR3 protein: CASSNLRGGGAEAFF
CDR3 DNA: TGTGCCAGCAGTAACCTGAGGGGGGGTGGGGCTGAAGCTTTCTTT

D gene: TRBD2
J gene: TRBJ2-2
V gene: TRBV27
clone size: many
CDR3 protein: CVSISRGGNTGELFF
CDR3 DNA: TGTGTCAGCATATCTCGGGGGGGGAACACCGGGGAGCTGTTTTTT

D gene: .
J gene: TRBJ1-4
V gene: TRBV27
clone size: few
CDR3 protein: CASSRTGPLEKLFF
CDR3 DNA: TGTGCCAGCAGTAGAACAGGGCCGCTCGAAAAACTGTTTTTT

D gene: .
J gene: TRBJ1-1
V gene: TRBV6-1
clone size: few
CDR3 protein: CASSEGAIGTEAFF
CDR3 DNA: TGTGCCAGCAGTGAAGGGGCAATTGGGACTGAAGCTTTCTTT

D gene: .
J gene: TRBJ2-7
V gene: TRBV5-1
clone size: many
CDR3 protein: CASSDKGGIYEQYF
CDR3 DNA: TGCGCCAGCAGTGATAAAGGGGGGATCTACGAGCAGTACTTC

D gene: .
J gene: TRBJ1-2
V gene: TRBV18
clone size: .
CDR3 protein: CASSPGDGYTF
CDR3 DNA: TGTGCCAGCTCACCCGGGGATGGCTACACCTTC

D gene: TRBD1
J gene: TRBJ2-5
V gene: TRBV12-3/TRBV12-4
clone size: many
CDR3 protein: CATGQGEPQYF
CDR3 DNA: TGTGCCACGGGACAGGGGGAACCCCAGTACTTC

D gene: .
J gene: TRBJ1-5
V gene: TRBV30
clone size: medium-sized
CDR3 protein: CAWSVSGSQPQHF
CDR3 DNA: TGTGCCTGGAGTGTATCGGGGAGCCAGCCCCAGCATTTT